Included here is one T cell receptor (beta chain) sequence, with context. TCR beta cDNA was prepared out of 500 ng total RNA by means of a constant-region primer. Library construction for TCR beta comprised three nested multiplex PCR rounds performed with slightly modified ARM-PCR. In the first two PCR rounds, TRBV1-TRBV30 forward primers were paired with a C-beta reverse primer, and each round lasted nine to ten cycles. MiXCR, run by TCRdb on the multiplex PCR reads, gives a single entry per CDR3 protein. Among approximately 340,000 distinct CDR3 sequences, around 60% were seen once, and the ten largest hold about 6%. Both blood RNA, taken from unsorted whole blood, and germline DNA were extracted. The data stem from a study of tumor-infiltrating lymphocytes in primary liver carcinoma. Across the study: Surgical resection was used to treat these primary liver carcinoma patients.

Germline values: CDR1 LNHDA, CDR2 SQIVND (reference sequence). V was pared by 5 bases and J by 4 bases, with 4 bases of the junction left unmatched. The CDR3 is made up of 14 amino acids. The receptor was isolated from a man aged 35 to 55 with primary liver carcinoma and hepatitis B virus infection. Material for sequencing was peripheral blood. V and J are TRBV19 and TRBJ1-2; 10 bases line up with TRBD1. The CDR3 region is CASSPRDRGYGYTF. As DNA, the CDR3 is TGTGCCAGTAGTCCCCGGGACAGGGGCTATGGCTACACCTTC.